These T cell receptor beta chains were read from a single sample in a study of T cells in Graves' hyperthyroidism and ophthalmopathy. TCRdb recomputed calls from the multiplex PCR reads with MiXCR, one row per CDR3 protein. Of fewer than 750,000 distinct CDR3 sequences detected, around 13% appear once; the ten largest clones hold around 12%. Sequenced input: blood. Receptors were obtained from a woman between 45 and 60 years old with Graves' ophthalmopathy. The CDR3 runs from the conserved cysteine through the conserved F or W. A D gene is named only where the DNA matches it firmly. Clone sizes are given selectively: once, few, many, or a class where the clone is expanded.

TRBV30	TRBJ1-4	NA	many	TGTGCCTGGAGTGTACAGGGTGGGGAAAAACTGTTTTTT	CAWSVQGGEKLFF
TRBV14	TRBJ2-1	NA	many	TGTGCCAGCAGCCAAGACCGGCCCGTGTTTAGCTCCTACAATGAGCAGTTCTTC	CASSQDRPVFSSYNEQFF
TRBV19	TRBJ1-5	TRBD1	many	TGTGCCAACGCGGGCGACAGGGCTCGAGCGGGGGATAGCAATCAGCCCCAGCATTTT	CANAGDRARAGDSNQPQHF
TRBV9	TRBJ2-7	TRBD1	few	TGTGCCAGCAACGGGACAGGACGGCAGTACTTC	CASNGTGRQYF
TRBV28	TRBJ2-1	TRBD1	many	TGTGCCAGCAGAAGGGGACAGGGCCCCCATGAGCAGTTCTTC	CASRRGQGPHEQFF
TRBV15	TRBJ1-5	NA	many	TGTGCCACCAGCAGAGGGGCAGATCAGCCCCAGCATTTT	CATSRGADQPQHF
TRBV9	TRBJ2-5	NA	many	TGTGCCAGCAGCGTAGCAGTAGCGGTACAAGAGACCCAGTACTTC	CASSVAVAVQETQYF
TRBV6-1	TRBJ1-5	NA	few	TGTGCCAGCAGCCCCCAGTGGGGGGGCAATCAGCCCCAGCATTTT	CASSPQWGGNQPQHF
TRBV18	TRBJ2-2	TRBD1	many	TGTGCCAGCTCACCCGCGACAGGGTACACCGGGGAGCTGTTTTTT	CASSPATGYTGELFF
TRBV30	TRBJ2-3	NA	NA	TGTGCCTGGAGTTCTAGCGTGAGAGGGGCAGATACGCAGTATTTT	CAWSSSVRGADTQYF
TRBV6-1	TRBJ2-1	TRBD2	few	TGTGCCAGCAGTGGCTTAGCGGGAGCTTTCTACAATGAGCAGTTCTTC	CASSGLAGAFYNEQFF
TRBV27	TRBJ2-7	TRBD2	few	TGTGCCAGCAGTCAGCGGGGGTCGACCTACGAGCAGTACTTC	CASSQRGSTYEQYF
TRBV5-1	TRBJ2-1	NA	NA	TGCGCCAGCAGCTTTGAGGGGGTCACCTACAATGAGCAGTTCTTC	CASSFEGVTYNEQFF
TRBV7-9	TRBJ2-7	TRBD2	many	TGTGCCAGCAGCTCCACTAGCGACTACGAGCAGTACTTC	CASSSTSDYEQYF
TRBV7-3	TRBJ2-7	NA	NA	TGTGCCAGCAGCTTCGACTTCTCCTACGAGCAGTACTTC	CASSFDFSYEQYF
TRBV11-3	TRBJ2-5	NA	many	TGTGCCAGCAGCTTAGAATCGGGTCTCCAAGAGACCCAGTACTTC	CASSLESGLQETQYF
TRBV7-2	TRBJ2-5	NA	many	TGTGCCAGCAGCTTAGTGGCACTGGGCCAAGAGACCCAGTACTTC	CASSLVALGQETQYF
TRBV27	TRBJ2-5	NA	many	TGTGCCAGCAGTTTTAAATCCAGCCAAGAGACCCAGTACTTC	CASSFKSSQETQYF
TRBV7-9	TRBJ2-1	TRBD2	few	TGTGCCAGCAGCTTCGCCCTTGCAGCGGGAGGAAATGAGCAGTTCTTC	CASSFALAAGGNEQFF
TRBV9	TRBJ2-3	TRBD1	few	TGTGCCAGCAGCGTAGGGGGGACAGGGAGCACAGATACGCAGTATTTT	CASSVGGTGSTDTQYF
TRBV4-2	TRBJ2-1	TRBD2	few	TGTGCCAGCAGCCCAGGCCCTAGCGGGAGTCTAGGAGAGCAGTTCTTC	CASSPGPSGSLGEQFF
TRBV7-9	TRBJ2-1	NA	many	TGTGCCAGCAGCAATGGGAATTACAATGAGCAGTTCTTC	CASSNGNYNEQFF
TRBV5-1	TRBJ2-2	TRBD2	many	TGCGCCAGCAGCTTGAATGGACTAGCGGGACTGAACACCGGGGAGCTGTTTTTT	CASSLNGLAGLNTGELFF
TRBV7-3	TRBJ2-5	NA	NA	TGTGCCAGCAGCTTATCGGGAAGTGAAAGCCAAGAGACCCAGTACTTC	CASSLSGSESQETQYF
TRBV12-3/TRBV12-4	TRBJ2-5	NA	NA	TGTGCCAGCAGCCGTCGGACACCTTACCAAGAGACCCAGTACTTC	CASSRRTPYQETQYF
TRBV5-1	TRBJ1-1	NA	NA	TGCGCCAGCAGCCAGGGTAGGGGGGGAATCACTGAAGCTTTCTTT	CASSQGRGGITEAFF
TRBV29-1	TRBJ1-2	NA	few	TGCAGCGTTGGAGGGACGGTCTATGGCTACACCTTC	CSVGGTVYGYTF
TRBV30	TRBJ2-1	NA	many	TGTGCCTGGAGTAGGAATGAGCAGTTCTTC	CAWSRNEQFF
TRBV29-1	TRBJ2-7	TRBD2	NA	TGCAGCGTTGTGAGGGCGGGAGGGCCGATGGACGAGCAGTACTTC	CSVVRAGGPMDEQYF
TRBV7-2	TRBJ2-7	NA	many	TGTGCCAGCAGCAGTGAACCGGGACTCTACCCCTACGAGCAGTACTTC	CASSSEPGLYPYEQYF
TRBV20-1	TRBJ1-2	NA	NA	TGCAGTGCCCTAGACAGCGTACTATTCTATGGCTACACCTTC	CSALDSVLFYGYTF
TRBV12-3/TRBV12-4	TRBJ1-2	TRBD1	NA	TGTGCCAGCCGGACAGGGATTGACTATGGCTACACCTTC	CASRTGIDYGYTF
TRBV3-1	TRBJ1-1	NA	NA	TGTGCCAGCAGGTTTGAGGGACCGAACACTGAAACTTTCTTT	CASRFEGPNTETFF
TRBV28	TRBJ1-1	TRBD1	many	TGTGCCAGCAGTCGGCAGGGGGCCTTGAACACTGAAGCTTTCTTT	CASSRQGALNTEAFF
TRBV20-1	TRBJ1-3	NA	many	TGCAGTGCTAGAGATCCTCGGACAGCTGGAAACACCATATATTTT	CSARDPRTAGNTIYF
TRBV6-2/TRBV6-3	TRBJ2-2	NA	many	TGTGCCAGCAGTTACCTAGAGACCGGGGAGCTGTTTTTT	CASSYLETGELFF
TRBV5-1	TRBJ1-6	TRBD1	NA	TGCGCCAGCAGAGCGGGACAGGGGAACTATAATTCACCCCTCCACTTT	CASRAGQGNYNSPLHF
TRBV3-1	TRBJ2-1	TRBD2	many	TGTGCCAGCAGCCAGGGACTAGACAATGAGCAGTTCTTC	CASSQGLDNEQFF
TRBV4-3	TRBJ1-6	TRBD1	few	TGCGCCAGCAGCCAAGATCGGGGACAGTATAATTCACCCCTCCACTTT	CASSQDRGQYNSPLHF
TRBV7-2	TRBJ2-7	TRBD2	many	TGTGCCAGCAGCACGGGACTAGCGGGAAATCCCTACGAGCAGTACTTC	CASSTGLAGNPYEQYF
TRBV7-9	TRBJ2-1	TRBD2	many	TGTGCCAGCAGCTCACCCTGGACTAGCGGGAGGGGTGAGCAGTTCTTC	CASSSPWTSGRGEQFF
TRBV10-3	TRBJ2-7	NA	many	TGTGCCATTGCCGGGACGGGGGACTACGAGCAGTACTTC	CAIAGTGDYEQYF
TRBV29-1	TRBJ2-3	NA	NA	TGCAGCGCCCCCTGGGGGACAGATACGCAGTATTTT	CSAPWGTDTQYF
TRBV12-3/TRBV12-4	TRBJ1-4	NA	many	TGTGCCAGCAGTATCCGGGACACGGATGAAAAACTGTTTTTT	CASSIRDTDEKLFF
TRBV2	TRBJ2-7	NA	many	TGTGCCAGCAGTCGTTTAGAGGGCTACGAGCAGTACTTC	CASSRLEGYEQYF
TRBV28	TRBJ1-1	NA	many	TGTGCCAGCAGTTACGGGGGCGACGCTTTCTTT	CASSYGGDAFF